Each of the 10 T cell receptor beta chains below was sequenced from the same sample in a study of T cells in narcolepsy. Method: immunoSEQ multiplex PCR; TCRdb's copy keeps in-frame clones and lacks some. The data show around 30,000 clones, with about four fifths seen just once and around 0.85% held by the top ten. Input material: CD45RA- memory CD4+ T cells from PBMCs. The source is a human donor with narcolepsy.

The V and J genes are TRBV2 and TRBJ2-2, with TRBD2 as a possible D gene (6 bases). V lost 2 bases to trimming and J lost 4 bases, with 11 bases between them. This CDR3 comprises 15 residues. Germline CDR1 and CDR2: SNHLY and FYNNEI. CDR3 residues: CASSELEGTTGELFF. The CDR3 region has the DNA TGTGCCAGCAGTGAATTGGAGGGGACCACCGGGGAGCTGTTTTTT.

The chain employs TRBV5-5 and TRBJ2-7, with D tentatively TRBD1 or TRBD2 (5 bases each). CDR3 length equals 13 residues. The V gene lost 0 bases and the J gene lost 11 bases, with 15 bases spanning the gap. Germline values: CDR1 SGHKS, CDR2 YYEKEE (reference sequence). The CDR3 bases are TGTGCCAGCAGCTTGGAGGGGACCCGTGAGGAGTACTTC. It codes for CASSLEGTREEYF.

This clone turned up a few times. The J gene is TRBJ1-1, the V gene TRBV4-2; the match to TRBD1 covers 8 bases. The CDR3 has 13 residues. Germline lookup yields CDR1 LGHNA and CDR2 YNFKEQ. V trimming: 4 bases; J trimming: 4 bases; junction bases outside the gene matches: 2. DNA for the CDR3: TGTGCCAGCAGCCTACAGGGGGGCACTGAAGCTTTCTTT. It yields the protein CASSLQGGTEAFF.

The gene calls are TRBV11-3 and TRBJ1-3, with 7 bases aligning to TRBD1. CDR1 is SGHNT and CDR2 is YENEEA in the germline V gene. The CDR3 extends over 15 amino acids. Germline trimming cut 5 bases from V and 3 bases from J; bases unmatched to any gene: 7. The CDR3 DNA reads as TGTGCCAGCAGCCAGGGACAGTCATTTGGAAACACCATATATTTT. This gives the protein CASSQGQSFGNTIYF.

This clone has a single count. This chain joins TRBV6-1 and TRBJ1-6, with D maybe TRBD1 (6 bases). The germline gives CDR1 MNHNS, CDR2 SASEGT. V was trimmed by 5 bases and J by 5 bases, leaving 7 bases between them. CDR3 length: 13 amino acids. CDR3 amino acids: CASSNRDNSPLHF. CDR3 sequence (DNA): TGTGCCAGCAGTAACAGGGATAATTCACCCCTCCACTTT.

This clone was seen just once. The chain carries TRBV2 and TRBJ2-5; 8 bases fit TRBD2. Germline V gene data show CDR1 as SNHLY and CDR2 as FYNNEI. The CDR3 consists of 14 residues. V lost 3 bases and J lost 5; bases outside the gene matches: 5. As DNA, the CDR3 is TGTGCCAGCAGTGATTGGACTAGCCGGGAGACCCAGTACTTC. It is translated as CASSDWTSRETQYF.

The V gene is TRBV28, the J gene TRBJ1-4; tentative D call: TRBD1 (6 bases). Germline lookup yields CDR1 MDHEN and CDR2 SYDVKM. V was trimmed by 3 bases and J by 7 bases, leaving 15 bases between them. The CDR3 loop spans 15 amino acids. CDR3 nucleotides: TGTGCCAGCAGTTTCCCGACAGGAGGGAGTGAAAAACTGTTTTTT. As protein: CASSFPTGGSEKLFF. The full variable domain, with the rest looked up from reference TRBV28 and TRBJ1-4, is DVKVTQSSRYLVKRTGEKVFLECVQDMDHENMFWYRQDPGLGLRLIYFSYDVKMKEKGDIPEGYSVSREKKERFSLILESASTNQTSMYLCASSFPTGGSEKLFFGSGTQLSVL.

V usage is TRBV5-1 and J usage is TRBJ2-7; the D is unclear. Deletions cut 5 bases from V and 4 bases from J, with 10 bases between. This CDR3 region has 12 residues. Germline V gene lookup returns CDR1 SGHRS and CDR2 YFSETQ. This chain's CDR3 is CASSSSAYEQYF. The CDR3 coding sequence is TGCGCCAGCAGTTCCAGTGCTTACGAGCAGTACTTC.

The chain joins TRBV6-6 to TRBJ2-1; 8 nucleotides match TRBD2. This CDR3 is built from 16 residues. V gave up 7 bases and J gave up 7 bases; unmatched junction bases: 15. Germline CDR1 reads MNHNY; CDR2 reads SVGAGI (reference sequence). The CDR3 here is CASITNPGGKRNEQFF. The CDR3 nucleotides are TGTGCCAGCATCACAAACCCGGGGGGGAAACGGAATGAGCAGTTCTTC.

This sequence joins TRBV6-5 and TRBJ2-3; weak D call: TRBD1 (5 bases). This CDR3 has 14 residues. Trimming pared 5 bases from V and 0 bases from J, leaving 9 bases between. The V gene's germline CDR1 is MNHEY and CDR2 SVGAGI. As DNA, the CDR3 is TGTGCCAGCAGTAGGGGCACTAGCACAGATACGCAGTATTTT. This sequence encodes CASSRGTSTDTQYF.